These 2 T cell receptor beta chains came from one sample sequenced in a study of cytomegalovirus exposure and HLA in healthy donors. The repertoire was sequenced with immunoSEQ multiplex PCR; TCRdb's copy has only in-frame clones and lacks some. Among about 140,000 clones listed, about 87% were seen once. Sequencing was done on a sample of PBMCs. Source of these receptors: a man aged 18 to 30 in good health and CMV-seropositive.

CDR3 nucleotide sequence: TGTGCCAGCAGCTCAAACACCGGGACACAACCCTACGAGCAGTACTTC. It codes for CASSSNTGTQPYEQYF. The chain combines TRBV7-9 with TRBJ2-7; the D gene is possibly TRBD1 (6 bases). The CDR3 loop spans 16 amino acids. V dropped 4 bases and J dropped 2 bases, with 18 bases sitting between them. Looked up from germline, CDR1 is SEHNR and CDR2 is FQNEAQ (reference sequence). Full variable domain (remainder filled in from reference TRBV7-9 and TRBJ2-7): DTGVSQNPRHKITKRGQNVTFRCDPISEHNRLYWYRQTLGQGPEFLTYFQNEAQLEKSRLLSDRFSAERPKGSFSTLEIQRTEQGDSAMYLCASSSNTGTQPYEQYFGPGTRLTVT.

The rearrangement uses TRBV30 and TRBJ2-7; D might be TRBD1 (7 bases). This CDR3 is built from 13 residues. CDR1 and CDR2 (germline): GTSNPN, SVGIG (reference sequence). The ends were cut back, 8 bases at V and 1 base at J, with 15 bases in the middle. The CDR3 is CALWGDRSYEQYF. The CDR3 region has the DNA TGTGCCCTGTGGGGGGACAGATCCTACGAGCAGTACTTC.